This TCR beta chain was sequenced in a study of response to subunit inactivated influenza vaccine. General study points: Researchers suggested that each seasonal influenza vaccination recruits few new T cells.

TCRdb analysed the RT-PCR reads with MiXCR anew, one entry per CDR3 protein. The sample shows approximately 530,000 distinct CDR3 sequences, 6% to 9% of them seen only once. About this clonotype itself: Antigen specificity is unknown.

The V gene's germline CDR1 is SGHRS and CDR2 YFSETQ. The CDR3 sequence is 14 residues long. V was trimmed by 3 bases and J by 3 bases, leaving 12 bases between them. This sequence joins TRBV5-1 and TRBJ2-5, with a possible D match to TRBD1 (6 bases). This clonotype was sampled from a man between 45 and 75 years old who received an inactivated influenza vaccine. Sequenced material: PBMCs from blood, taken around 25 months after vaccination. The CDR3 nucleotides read TGCGCCAGCAGCTATGTCGCAGGGGAAGAGACCCAGTACTTC. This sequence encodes CASSYVAGEETQYF.